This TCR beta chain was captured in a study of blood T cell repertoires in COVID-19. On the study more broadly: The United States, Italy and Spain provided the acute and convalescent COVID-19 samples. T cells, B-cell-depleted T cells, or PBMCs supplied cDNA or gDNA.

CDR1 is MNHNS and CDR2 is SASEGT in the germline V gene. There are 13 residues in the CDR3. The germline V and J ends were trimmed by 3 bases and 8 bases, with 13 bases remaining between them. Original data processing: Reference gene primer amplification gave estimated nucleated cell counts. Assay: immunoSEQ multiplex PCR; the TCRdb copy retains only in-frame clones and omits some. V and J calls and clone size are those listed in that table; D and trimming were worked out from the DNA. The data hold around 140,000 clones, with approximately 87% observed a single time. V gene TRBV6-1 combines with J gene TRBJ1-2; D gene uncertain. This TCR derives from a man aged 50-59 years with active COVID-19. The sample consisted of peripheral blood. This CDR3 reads CASSDRGILGYTF. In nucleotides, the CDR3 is TGTGCCAGCAGTGATCGCGGTATACTGGGCTACACCTTC.